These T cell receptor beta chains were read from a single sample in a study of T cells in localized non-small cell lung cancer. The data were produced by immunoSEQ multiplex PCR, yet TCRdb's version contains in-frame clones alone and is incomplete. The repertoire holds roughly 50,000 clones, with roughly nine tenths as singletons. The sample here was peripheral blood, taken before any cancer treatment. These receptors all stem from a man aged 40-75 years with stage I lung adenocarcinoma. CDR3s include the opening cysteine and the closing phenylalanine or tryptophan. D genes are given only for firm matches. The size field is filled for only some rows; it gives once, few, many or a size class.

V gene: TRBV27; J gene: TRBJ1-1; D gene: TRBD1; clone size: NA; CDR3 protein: CASGDSEAFF; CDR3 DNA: TGTGCCAGTGGGGACAGTGAAGCTTTCTTT
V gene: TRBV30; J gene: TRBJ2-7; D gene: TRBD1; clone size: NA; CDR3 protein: CAWSVTGTGSSYEQYF; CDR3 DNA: TGTGCCTGGAGTGTAACTGGGACAGGGAGTTCGTACGAGCAGTACTTC
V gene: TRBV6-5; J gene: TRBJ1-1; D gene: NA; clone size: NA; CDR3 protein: CASSPSRVVITEAFF; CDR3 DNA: TGTGCCAGCAGCCCCTCCCGGGTGGTGATCACTGAAGCTTTCTTT
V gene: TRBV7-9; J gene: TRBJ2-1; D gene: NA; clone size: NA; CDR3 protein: CASSSWAAEYNEQFF; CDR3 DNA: TGTGCCAGCAGCTCCTGGGCTGCGGAGTACAATGAGCAGTTCTTC
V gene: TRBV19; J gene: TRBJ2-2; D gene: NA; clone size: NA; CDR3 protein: CASSALYTGELFF; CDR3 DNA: TGTGCCAGTAGCGCTTTGTACACCGGGGAGCTGTTTTTT
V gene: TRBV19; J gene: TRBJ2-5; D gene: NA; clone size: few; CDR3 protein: CASSTNRDKETQYF; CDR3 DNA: TGTGCCAGTAGTACAAACCGGGACAAAGAGACCCAGTACTTC
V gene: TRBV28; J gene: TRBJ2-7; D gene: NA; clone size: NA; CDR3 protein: CASSSQGEDYEQYF; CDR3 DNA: TGTGCCAGCAGTTCCCAGGGTGAGGACTACGAGCAGTACTTC
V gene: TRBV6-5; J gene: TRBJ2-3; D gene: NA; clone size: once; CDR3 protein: CASSYGTPFGDTQYF; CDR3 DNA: TGTGCCAGCAGTTACGGGACCCCTTTTGGGGATACGCAGTATTTT
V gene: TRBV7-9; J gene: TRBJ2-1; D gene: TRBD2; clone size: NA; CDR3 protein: CASSSSGRANEQFF; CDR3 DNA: TGTGCCAGCAGCTCTAGCGGGAGGGCCAATGAGCAGTTCTTC
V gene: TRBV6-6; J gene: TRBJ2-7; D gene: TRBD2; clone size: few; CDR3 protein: CASSSPTSGRGYEQYF; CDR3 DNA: TGTGCCAGCAGTTCTCCGACTAGCGGGAGAGGTTACGAGCAGTACTTC
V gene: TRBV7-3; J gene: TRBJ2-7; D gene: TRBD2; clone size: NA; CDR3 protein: CASSLGTSGISPPFGEQYF; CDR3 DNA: TGTGCCAGCAGCTTGGGTACTAGCGGGATTTCTCCCCCATTCGGGGAGCAGTACTTC
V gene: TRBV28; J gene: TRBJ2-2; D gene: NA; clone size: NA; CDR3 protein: CASIAGVPTGELFF; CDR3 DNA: TGTGCCAGCATAGCCGGGGTGCCCACCGGGGAGCTGTTTTTT
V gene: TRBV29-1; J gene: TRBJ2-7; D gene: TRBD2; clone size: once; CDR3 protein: CSVAPTSAHEQYF; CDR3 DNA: TGCAGCGTTGCCCCGACTAGCGCGCACGAGCAGTACTTC
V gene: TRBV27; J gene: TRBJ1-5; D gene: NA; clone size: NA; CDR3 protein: CASSWGSNQPQHF; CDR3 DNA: TGTGCCAGCAGTTGGGGTAGCAATCAGCCCCAGCATTTT
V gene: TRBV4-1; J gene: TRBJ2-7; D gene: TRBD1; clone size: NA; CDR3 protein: CASSPRDRDYEQYF; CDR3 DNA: TGCGCCAGCAGCCCCCGGGACAGGGACTACGAGCAGTACTTC
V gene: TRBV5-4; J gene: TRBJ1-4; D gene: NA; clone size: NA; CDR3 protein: CASSLGTTNEKLFF; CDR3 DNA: TGTGCCAGCAGCTTGGGTACAACTAATGAAAAACTGTTTTTT
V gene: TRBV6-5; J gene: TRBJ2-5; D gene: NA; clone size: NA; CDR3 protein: CASRNGQQETQYF; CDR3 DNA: TGTGCCAGCCGAAACGGGCAGCAAGAGACCCAGTACTTC
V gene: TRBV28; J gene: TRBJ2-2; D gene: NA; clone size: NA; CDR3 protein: CASSPVGTGELFF; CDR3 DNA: TGTGCCAGCAGTCCCGTGGGCACCGGGGAGCTGTTTTTT
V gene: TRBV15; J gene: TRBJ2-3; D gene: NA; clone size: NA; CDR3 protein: CATSRWKDTQYF; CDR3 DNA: TGTGCCACCAGCAGATGGAAGGATACGCAGTATTTT
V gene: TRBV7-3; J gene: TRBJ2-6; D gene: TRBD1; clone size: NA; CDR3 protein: CASSLYPGGSGANVLTF; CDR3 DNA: TGTGCCAGCAGCTTATACCCAGGGGGCTCTGGGGCCAACGTCCTGACTTTC
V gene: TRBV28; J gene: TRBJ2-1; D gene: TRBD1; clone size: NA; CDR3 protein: CASRQGGADEQFF; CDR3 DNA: TGTGCCAGTCGACAGGGGGGAGCTGATGAGCAGTTCTTC
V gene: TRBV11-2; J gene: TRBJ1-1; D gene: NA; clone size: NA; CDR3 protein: CASSLEPGLRAEAFF; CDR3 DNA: TGTGCCAGCAGCTTAGAACCGGGACTCAGGGCGGAAGCTTTCTTT
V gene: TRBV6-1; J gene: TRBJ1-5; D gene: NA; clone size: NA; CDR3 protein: CASSEEEYSNQPQHF; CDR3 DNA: TGTGCCAGCAGTGAAGAAGAGTATAGCAATCAGCCCCAGCATTTT
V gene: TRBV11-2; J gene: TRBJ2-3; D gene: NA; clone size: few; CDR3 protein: CASSRGVLDLSTDTQYF; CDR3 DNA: TGTGCCAGCAGCCGTGGGGTACTAGATTTAAGCACAGATACGCAGTATTTT
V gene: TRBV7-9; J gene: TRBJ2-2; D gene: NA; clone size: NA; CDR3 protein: CASSTGELFF; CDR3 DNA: TGTGCCAGCAGCACCGGGGAGCTGTTTTTT
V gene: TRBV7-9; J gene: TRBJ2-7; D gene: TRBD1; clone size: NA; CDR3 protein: CASTGDRDLYEQYF; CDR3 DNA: TGTGCCAGCACCGGGGACAGGGATCTGTACGAGCAGTACTTC
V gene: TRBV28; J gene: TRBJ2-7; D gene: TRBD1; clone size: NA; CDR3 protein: CASRHLMTGTGYHEQYF; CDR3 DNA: TGTGCCAGCAGGCACCTCATGACCGGGACAGGATACCACGAGCAGTACTTC
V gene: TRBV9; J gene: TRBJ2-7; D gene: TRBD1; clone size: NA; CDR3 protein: CASSVDRPSSGQGSEQYF; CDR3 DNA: TGTGCCAGCAGCGTAGACCGACCGTCTTCCGGACAGGGGTCGGAGCAGTACTTC
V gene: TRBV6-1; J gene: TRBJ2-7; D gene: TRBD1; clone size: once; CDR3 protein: CASSALPGQGRNEQYF; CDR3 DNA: TGTGCCAGCAGTGCCCTACCGGGACAGGGAAGGAACGAGCAGTACTTC
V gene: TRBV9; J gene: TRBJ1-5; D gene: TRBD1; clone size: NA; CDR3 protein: CASSVGGGESNQPQHF; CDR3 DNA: TGTGCCAGCAGCGTAGGAGGGGGCGAGAGCAATCAGCCCCAGCATTTT
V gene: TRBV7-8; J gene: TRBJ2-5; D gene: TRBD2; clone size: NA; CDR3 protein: CASSSGRGLETQYF; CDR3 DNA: TGTGCCAGCAGCAGCGGGAGGGGGTTAGAGACCCAGTACTTC
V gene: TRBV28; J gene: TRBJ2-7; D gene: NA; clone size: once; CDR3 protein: CASSLQALTYEQYF; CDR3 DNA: TGTGCCAGCAGTTTACAGGCCCTTACCTACGAGCAGTACTTC
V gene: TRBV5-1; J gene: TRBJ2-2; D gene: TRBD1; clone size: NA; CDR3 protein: CASSIGQGYTGELFF; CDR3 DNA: TGCGCCAGCAGCATTGGACAGGGATACACCGGGGAGCTGTTTTTT
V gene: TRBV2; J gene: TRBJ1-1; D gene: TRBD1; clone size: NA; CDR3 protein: CASTPGQGRAMNTEAFF; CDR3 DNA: TGTGCCAGCACCCCCGGACAGGGAAGGGCTATGAACACTGAAGCTTTCTTT
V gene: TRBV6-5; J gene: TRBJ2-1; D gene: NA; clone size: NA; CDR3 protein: CASSYPDKEYNEQFF; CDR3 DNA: TGTGCCAGCAGTTACCCCGACAAGGAGTACAATGAGCAGTTCTTC